This T cell receptor (beta chain) was sequenced for a study of neurological immune-mediated disorders. Time point given: longitudinal time-point 3. The cDNA was synthesized by 5'RACE incorporating 10-nucleotide random UMIs. A single record per CDR3 protein comes from TCRdb applying MiXCR to the 5' RACE reads. The table records about 49,000 distinct CDR3 sequences, more than 7% of them present only once. Germline lookup yields CDR1 DFQATT and CDR2 SNEGSKA (reference sequence). Losses at the gene ends were 7 bases for V and 1 base for J; bases not matched to a gene: 3. The CDR3 contains 13 residues. There are many counts of this clonotype.

Sequenced material: PBMCs. This receptor was identified in a woman aged 40 to 50 in good health. This chain connects TRBV20-1 to TRBJ2-4, with 8 bases lining up with TRBD2. The CDR3 bases are TGCAGTGTGGAGCGGGGGGCCAAAAACATTCAGTACTTC. Translating it yields CSVERGAKNIQYF.